Presented here are 23 T cell receptor beta chains from one specimen sequenced in a study of shared clonotypes between healthy human individuals. TCRdb's table, derived via immunoSEQ multiplex PCR, lists solely in-frame clones and lacks some. The table lists 2 million to 3 million clones, more than 80% of them singletons, with more than 0.12% in the top ten. Material: naive CD4+ T cells sorted from blood. Stated subset: CD45RA+ positively selected. These receptors all stem from a man between 18 and 35 years old in good health.

The gene calls are TRBV10-3 and TRBJ2-5; maybe TRBD1 (6 bases). With 0 bases removed from V and 1 base from J, the gap between germline ends came to 12 bases. Germline V gene data show CDR1 as ENHRY and CDR2 as SYGVKD. The CDR3 is 16 amino acids. CDR3 DNA: TGTGCCATCAGTGAGTCACAGGGTATCATCCAAGAGACCCAGTACTTC. It codes for CAISESQGIIQETQYF.

The chain couples TRBV19 to TRBJ1-5; the match to TRBD1 covers 9 bases. Losses at the gene ends were 4 bases for V and 10 bases for J; bases not matched to a gene: 11. The CDR3 extends over 15 amino acids. Germline V gene sequence: CDR1 LNHDA, CDR2 SQIVND (reference sequence). The CDR3 nucleotides read TGTGCCAGTAGTACCCACAACCGGGACAGGGATCCCCAGCATTTT. Amino acids: CASSTHNRDRDPQHF.

The chain is built from TRBV19 and TRBJ1-5; D not resolved. CDR3 length equals 11 residues. The V gene lost 4 bases and the J gene lost 6 bases, with 4 bases spanning the gap. The germline gives CDR1 LNHDA, CDR2 SQIVND (reference sequence). In nucleotides, the CDR3 is TGTGCCAGTAGTAAGGGTCAGCCCCAGCATTTT. Translation: CASSKGQPQHF.

The chain is built from TRBV5-1 and TRBJ1-1, with D maybe TRBD1 (5 bases). Trimming took 0 bases from V and 4 from J, leaving 13 bases between them. This CDR3 has 15 residues. Germline loops: CDR1 SGHRS, CDR2 YFSETQ. As DNA, the CDR3 is TGCGCCAGCAGCTTGGTCGGTGGGGGAGCCACTGAAGCTTTCTTT. Its translation is CASSLVGGGATEAFF.

V and J are TRBV5-1 and TRBJ2-3; 10 bases align to TRBD1. The germline CDR1 and CDR2 sequences are SGHRS and YFSETQ. CDR3 length: 17 amino acids. The V gene end was trimmed by 6 bases and the J gene end by 1 base; junction bases not matched to a gene: 11. CDR3 residues: CASTPTAGTGGTDTQYF. In DNA, the CDR3 is TGCGCCAGCACCCCAACGGCCGGGACAGGGGGCACAGATACGCAGTATTTT.

The chain recombines TRBV5-1 with TRBJ2-7, with a weak D call TRBD1 (5 bases). This CDR3 comprises 12 residues. Deletions cut 2 bases from V and 5 bases from J, with 8 bases between. Germline V gene lookup returns CDR1 SGHRS and CDR2 YFSETQ. For the CDR3, the DNA is TGCGCCAGCAGCTTCCAGGGCGACGAGCAGTACTTC. Its translation is CASSFQGDEQYF.

This clone was seen just once. For the CDR3, the DNA is TGTGCCAGTAGTAACCCCGGATCGGGGGCTAATTCACCCCTCCACTTT. It yields the protein CASSNPGSGANSPLHF. V gene TRBV19 combines with J gene TRBJ1-6; a possible D gene is TRBD1 (6 bases). Germline V lookup: CDR1 LNHDA, CDR2 SQIVND (reference sequence). The CDR3 covers 16 residues. V lost 4 bases and J 6 bases, leaving 16 bases between the germline ends. Complete variable domain (other parts from reference TRBV19 and TRBJ1-6): DGGITQSPKYLFRKEGQNVTLSCEQNLNHDAMYWYRQDPGQGLRLIYYSQIVNDFQKGDIAEGYSVSREKKESFPLTVTSAQKNPTAFYLCASSNPGSGANSPLHFGNGTRLTVT.

The V gene is TRBV28, the J gene TRBJ1-2; the D is unclear. The CDR3 sequence is 13 residues long. Germline V CDR1 and CDR2: MDHEN, SYDVKM. V shed 2 bases and J shed 4 bases, with 8 bases lying between them. For the CDR3, the DNA is TGTGCCAGCAGTTTACTACAGAGCTATGGCTACACCTTC. Translating it yields CASSLLQSYGYTF.

Comment on this clone: This specimen includes other DNA sequences encoding the same CDR3. The J gene is TRBJ2-5, the V gene TRBV5-1, with D possibly matching TRBD1 (5 bases). The ends were cut back, 1 base at V and 5 bases at J, with 9 bases in the middle. The CDR3 extends over 13 amino acids. Per the germline V gene, CDR1 is SGHRS and CDR2 is YFSETQ. In DNA, the CDR3 is TGCGCCAGCAGCTTGTCAGGGAAGGAGACCCAGTACTTC. Its protein product is CASSLSGKETQYF.

V is TRBV6-5 and J is TRBJ1-6; D ambiguous. The V gene lost 5 bases and the J gene lost 6 bases, with 8 bases spanning the gap. Germline values: CDR1 MNHEY, CDR2 SVGAGI. CDR3 length: 13 amino acids. The CDR3 region has the DNA TGTGCCAGCAGTCCCACCTCTAATTCACCCCTCCACTTT. Its protein product is CASSPTSNSPLHF.

The chain has TRBV30 and TRBJ1-1; D is unresolved. The CDR3 extends over 14 amino acids. Germline V gene sequence: CDR1 GTSNPN, CDR2 SVGIG (reference sequence). Trimming pared 5 bases from V and 1 base from J, leaving 14 bases between. The CDR3 DNA sequence: TGTGCCTGGTGGACCCTACAACAGAACACTGAAGCTTTCTTT. Amino acids: CAWWTLQQNTEAFF.

This sequence joins TRBV29-1 and TRBJ1-4; D uncertain. V lost 4 bases and J lost 7, with 13 bases in between. Germline V gives CDR1 SQVTM, CDR2 ANQGSEA. CDR3 size: 13 residues. This CDR3 is CSVGQPGLEKLFF. In DNA, the CDR3 is TGCAGCGTTGGGCAACCAGGACTTGAAAAACTGTTTTTT.

This chain uses TRBV5-4 with TRBJ1-4; D call uncertain. CDR3 length: 13 amino acids. V dropped 4 bases and J dropped 5 bases, with 9 bases sitting between them. Germline V lookup: CDR1 SGHNT, CDR2 YYREEE (reference sequence). CDR3 amino acids: CASSRGRNEKLFF. DNA of the CDR3: TGTGCCAGCAGCAGAGGGAGGAATGAAAAACTGTTTTTT.

The V and J genes are TRBV28 and TRBJ1-1; D gene unclear. Trimming shortened V by 6 bases and J by 4 bases, and 9 bases separated the two germline ends. The V gene's germline CDR1 is MDHEN and CDR2 SYDVKM. The CDR3 is 12 amino acids. In DNA form, the CDR3 reads TGTGCCAGCAGCCCACGGTCCACTGAAGCTTTCTTT. Amino acid sequence: CASSPRSTEAFF.

The CDR3 bases are TGTGCCAGCACGGGGACTAGCGGGAGGGGAAGGGAAGAGACCCAGTACTTC. Amino acids: CASTGTSGRGREETQYF. This chain connects TRBV19 to TRBJ2-5; 16 nucleotides align to TRBD2. After removal of 9 bases from V and 3 bases from J, the junction contained 10 bases not matched to a gene. This CDR3 is built from 17 residues. Germline V gives CDR1 LNHDA, CDR2 SQIVND (reference sequence).

The V call is TRBV5-1, the J call TRBJ2-6; D remains ambiguous. The germline V and J ends were trimmed by 7 bases and 1 base, with 6 bases remaining between them. Germline V gene sequence: CDR1 SGHRS, CDR2 YFSETQ. This CDR3 has 13 amino acids. CDR3 loop: CASRASGANVLTF. The DNA for the CDR3 is TGCGCCAGCCGGGCTTCTGGGGCCAACGTCCTGACTTTC.

This sequence joins TRBV5-6 and TRBJ1-1; maybe TRBD1 (5 bases). The germline V gene has CDR1 SGHDT and CDR2 YYEEEE. This CDR3 is 14 amino acids long. Trimming removed 1 base from V and 2 bases from J, with 9 bases in between. In DNA form, the CDR3 reads TGTGCCAGCAGCTTGCAGGGAATAAACACTGAAGCTTTCTTT. Translated, it gives CASSLQGINTEAFF.

The V call is TRBV4-1, the J call TRBJ1-5; 7 bases agree with TRBD1. V lost 4 bases, J lost 0 bases, and 3 bases stayed unmatched. The CDR3 loop spans 15 amino acids. Germline CDR1 and CDR2: MGHRA and YSYEKL. CDR3 in amino acids: CASSPRQGSNQPQHF. The CDR3 region has the DNA TGCGCCAGCAGCCCCAGACAGGGTAGCAATCAGCCCCAGCATTTT.

This clone has just one count. This rearrangement joins TRBV4-3 to TRBJ2-2; 7 bases match TRBD1. In germline, CDR1 is LGHNA, CDR2 YSLEER. The CDR3 length is 14 residues. The V and J ends lost 0 bases and 6 bases, in that order; junction bases with no gene match: 1. The CDR3 reads CASSQDQGAGELFF. The CDR3 nucleotides are TGCGCCAGCAGCCAAGATCAGGGGGCCGGGGAGCTGTTTTTT.

The chain carries TRBV5-1 and TRBJ2-5, with D perhaps assigned TRBD1 or TRBD2 (5 bases each). The CDR3 length is 15 residues. Germline-derived CDR1 and CDR2 are SGHRS and YFSETQ. V lost 7 bases, J lost 3 bases, and 19 bases lay in between. The CDR3 is CASSPIVGTEETQYF. CDR3 nucleotides: TGCGCCAGCTCCCCAATTGTGGGGACGGAAGAGACCCAGTACTTC.

The rearrangement links TRBV10-3 to TRBJ2-1; tentatively, D is TRBD1 (6 bases). From germline, CDR1 is ENHRY and CDR2 SYGVKD. CDR3 length: 13 amino acids. Deletions cut 5 bases from V and 7 bases from J, with 12 bases between. Here the CDR3 DNA reads TGTGCCATCAGTACAGGGCTACCTAATGAGCAGTTCTTC. Protein sequence: CAISTGLPNEQFF.

The J gene is TRBJ2-5, the V gene TRBV5-4; perhaps D is TRBD1 or TRBD2 (5 bases each). The CDR3 is 14 residues long. Per the germline V gene, CDR1 is SGHNT and CDR2 is YYREEE (reference sequence). Trimming cost V 4 bases and J 5 bases, with 15 bases left between them. In DNA form, the CDR3 reads TGTGCCAGCAGCGAGAAGAGGGGCGGGGAGACCCAGTACTTC. It yields the protein CASSEKRGGETQYF. Drawing the rest from reference TRBV5-4 and TRBJ2-5, the complete variable domain is ETGVTQSPTHLIKTRGQQVTLRCSSQSGHNTVSWYQQALGQGPQFIFQYYREEENGRGNFPPRFSGLQFPNYSSELNVNALELDDSALYLCASSEKRGGETQYFGPGTRLLVL.

The rearrangement links TRBV14 to TRBJ2-7; D could derive from TRBD1 or TRBD2 (6 bases each). Germline CDR1 SGHDN, CDR2 FVKESK. The V end lost 0 bases, the J end lost 7 bases, and 16 bases lay between the germline ends. There are 15 residues in the CDR3. The CDR3 sequence: CASSQDIQGRREQYF. CDR3 coding DNA: TGTGCCAGCAGCCAAGATATCCAGGGGAGGAGGGAGCAGTACTTC.